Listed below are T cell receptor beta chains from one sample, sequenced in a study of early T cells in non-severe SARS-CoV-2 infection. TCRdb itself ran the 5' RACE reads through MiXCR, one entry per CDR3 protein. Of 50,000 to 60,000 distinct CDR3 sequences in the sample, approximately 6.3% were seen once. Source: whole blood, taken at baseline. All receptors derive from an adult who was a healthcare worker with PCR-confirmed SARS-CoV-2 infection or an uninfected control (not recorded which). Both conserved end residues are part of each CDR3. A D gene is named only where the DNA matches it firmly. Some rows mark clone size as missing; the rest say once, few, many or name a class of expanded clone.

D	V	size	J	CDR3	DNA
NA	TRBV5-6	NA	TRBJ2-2	CASSLDPETGELFF	TGTGCCAGCAGCTTGGACCCGGAAACCGGGGAGCTGTTTTTT
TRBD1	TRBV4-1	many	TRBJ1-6	CASSQLLSTGRPNSPLHF	TGCGCCAGCAGCCAGCTACTTTCGACAGGGAGACCCAATTCACCCCTCCACTTT
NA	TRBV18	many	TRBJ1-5	CASSPGGPNQPQHF	TGTGCCAGCTCTCCCGGGGGTCCCAATCAGCCCCAGCATTTT
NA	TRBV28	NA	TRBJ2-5	CASSTQETQYF	TGTGCCAGCAGTACCCAAGAGACCCAGTACTTC
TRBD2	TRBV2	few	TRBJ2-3	CASSERGGEKYTQYF	TGTGCCAGCAGTGAACGGGGGGGCGAGAAATATACGCAGTATTTT
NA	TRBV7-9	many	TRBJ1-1	CASSLAKGGNQNTEAFF	TGTGCCAGCAGCTTAGCGAAGGGGGGCAATCAGAACACTGAAGCTTTCTTT
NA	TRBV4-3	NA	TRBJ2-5	CASSQGQRIETQYF	TGCGCCAGCAGCCAAGGGCAAAGGATCGAGACCCAGTACTTC
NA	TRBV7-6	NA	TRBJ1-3	CASSSKGTQGGNTIYF	TGTGCCAGCAGCTCCAAGGGGACCCAGGGGGGAAACACCATATATTTT
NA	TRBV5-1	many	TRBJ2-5	CASSSRDDQVETQYF	TGCGCCAGCAGCTCCCGGGATGATCAAGTAGAGACCCAGTACTTC
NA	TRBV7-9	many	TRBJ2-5	CASSSYLSQETQYF	TGTGCCAGCAGCTCTTATCTCAGCCAAGAGACCCAGTACTTC
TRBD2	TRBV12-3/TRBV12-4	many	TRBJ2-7	CASSSSGGKYEQYF	TGTGCCAGCAGCTCTAGCGGGGGGAAATACGAGCAGTACTTC
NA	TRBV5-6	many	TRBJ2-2	CASSLMTALNTGELFF	TGTGCCAGCAGCCTTATGACAGCCCTTAACACCGGGGAGCTGTTTTTT
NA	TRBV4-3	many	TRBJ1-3	CASSQDATFNTIYF	TGCGCCAGCAGCCAAGATGCGACATTTAACACCATATATTTT
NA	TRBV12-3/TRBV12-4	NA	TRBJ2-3	CASSGQSGDTQYF	TGTGCCAGCAGCGGACAGTCTGGTGATACGCAGTATTTT
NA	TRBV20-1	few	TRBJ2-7	CSARRQYEQYF	TGCAGTGCTAGGAGACAGTACGAGCAGTACTTC
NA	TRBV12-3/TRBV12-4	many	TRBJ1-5	CASSLAEFNQPQHF	TGTGCCAGCAGTTTGGCAGAGTTCAATCAGCCCCAGCATTTT
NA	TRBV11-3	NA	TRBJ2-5	CASSGGPAETQYF	TGTGCCAGCAGCGGCGGGCCCGCGGAGACCCAGTACTTC
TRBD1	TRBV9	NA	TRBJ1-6	CASSGHRGRRDSPLHF	TGTGCCAGCAGCGGACACAGGGGGCGCAGAGATTCACCCCTCCACTTT